The 30 T cell receptor beta chains below all came from one sample that was sequenced in a study of beta chain features in type 1 diabetes. General study points: TCRB CDR3 length was moderately but significantly reduced in all four CD4+ subsets of Type 1 diabetes patients.

No antigen has been identified for these receptors. Isolated RNA was reverse transcribed in full, so expressed TCRB transcripts were sequenced. Measured with immunoSEQ multiplex PCR; TCRdb has only the in-frame clones, and not every one. The repertoire holds about 120,000 clones, with about 17% as singletons. The material sequenced was central memory CD4+ T cells from blood. These receptors originate from a man aged 30 to 45 with type 1 diabetes.

The table lists this clone with a few counts. The chain's CDR3 is CASSPRDNEQFF. CDR3 sequence (DNA): TGTGCCAGCAGTCCCCGGGACAATGAGCAGTTCTTC. The chain has TRBV6-6 and TRBJ2-1; D gene uncertain. The length of the CDR3 is 12 residues. The germline gives CDR1 MNHNY, CDR2 SVGAGI (reference sequence). Deletions cut 5 bases from V and 5 bases from J, with 7 bases between.

The chain combines TRBV6-5 with TRBJ1-2; 7 bases are a match to TRBD1. This CDR3 region has 13 residues. With 0 bases clipped from V and 6 bases from J, the junction kept 1 base outside the gene matches. Germline loops: CDR1 MNHEY, CDR2 SVGAGI. CDR3 protein: CASSYSGTDGYTF. The CDR3 bases are TGTGCCAGCAGTTACTCCGGGACAGATGGCTACACCTTC.

In this sample, this clone turned up many times. The chain has TRBV9 and TRBJ1-5; D gene unclear. The CDR3 totals 13 residues. CDR1 and CDR2 (germline): SGDLS, YYNGEE. V was clipped by 4 bases and J by 5 bases, with 10 bases between them. The CDR3 sequence: CASSMDLYQPQHF. The CDR3 DNA reads as TGTGCCAGCAGCATGGACCTTTATCAGCCCCAGCATTTT.

V is TRBV19 and J is TRBJ2-6; 8 positions agree with TRBD1. With 6 bases clipped from V and 4 bases from J, the junction kept 8 bases outside the gene matches. Per germline, CDR1 LNHDA and CDR2 SQIVND (reference sequence). CDR3 length equals 16 residues. The CDR3 sequence is CASRDRVGFGANVLTF. The CDR3 DNA follows: TGTGCCAGTAGGGACAGGGTAGGCTTCGGGGCCAACGTCCTGACTTTC.

This clone was counted at least ten times. The rearrangement uses TRBV19 and TRBJ2-2, with TRBD2 as a possible D gene (6 bases). Looked up from germline, CDR1 is LNHDA and CDR2 is SQIVND (reference sequence). CDR3 length: 14 amino acids. Trimming shortened V by 5 bases and J by 8 bases, and 15 bases separated the two germline ends. CDR3 loop: CASSQLTSLGELFF. CDR3 coding DNA: TGTGCCAGTAGTCAATTGACTAGTCTGGGGGAGCTGTTTTTT.

The V gene is TRBV28, the J gene TRBJ2-7; the D is unclear. Germline CDR1 and CDR2: MDHEN and SYDVKM. The length of the CDR3 is 15 residues. V lost 1 base and J 0 bases, leaving 10 bases between the germline ends. CDR3 DNA: TGTGCCAGCAGTTTATTGAGCAGACGCTCCTACGAGCAGTACTTC. It codes for CASSLLSRRSYEQYF.

The rearrangement uses TRBV10-2 and TRBJ2-7; 12 bases map to TRBD1. This CDR3 has 15 residues. The trim removed 4 bases at V and 9 bases at J, leaving 10 bases unmatched. The V gene's germline CDR1 is WSHSY and CDR2 SAAADI. This CDR3 is CASSGPGQGAQGQYF. The DNA of the CDR3 is TGCGCCAGCAGTGGACCGGGACAGGGGGCGCAGGGGCAGTACTTC.

This sequence joins TRBV7-2 and TRBJ1-4, with 7 bases that match TRBD1. In germline, CDR1 is SGHTA, CDR2 FQGNSA. V gave up 8 bases and J gave up 5 bases; unmatched junction bases: 8. The CDR3 loop spans 14 amino acids. The CDR3 DNA is TGTGCCAGCTCCTTGGGAGGGGGCAATGAAAAACTGTTTTTT. It encodes CASSLGGGNEKLFF.

The V call is TRBV29-1, the J call TRBJ2-7; D may be TRBD2 (5 bases). V was shortened by 1 base and J by 6 bases, with 13 bases between the two germline ends. The CDR3 spans 13 residues. Germline lookup yields CDR1 SQVTM and CDR2 ANQGSEA. The CDR3 reads CSVEGQLEGEQYF. In nucleotides, the CDR3 is TGCAGCGTTGAAGGCCAGCTTGAGGGCGAGCAGTACTTC.

The rearrangement uses TRBV5-4 and TRBJ2-1; D might be TRBD2 (5 bases). Looked up from germline, CDR1 is SGHNT and CDR2 is YYREEE (reference sequence). Trimming cost V 3 bases and J 7 bases, with 11 bases left between them. The CDR3 is 13 amino acids. CDR3 sequence: CASSYWTVNEQFF. The CDR3 DNA is TGTGCCAGCAGCTACTGGACTGTTAATGAGCAGTTCTTC.

This clone turned up a few times. The chain employs TRBV25-1 and TRBJ2-2; possibly TRBD2 for D (6 bases). This CDR3 is 17 amino acids long. The germline V gene encodes CDR1 MGHDK and CDR2 SYGVNS. Trimming removed 3 bases from V and 0 bases from J, with 14 bases in between. The CDR3 DNA is TGTGCCAGCAGTGAGGCCCTGGGGGGATCGAACACCGGGGAGCTGTTTTTT. Translated: CASSEALGGSNTGELFF.

In this sample, this clone turned up a few times. The rearrangement uses TRBV9 and TRBJ1-4, with 12 bases lining up with TRBD1. The CDR3 sequence is 15 residues long. Per the germline V gene, CDR1 is SGDLS and CDR2 is YYNGEE. Losses at the gene ends were 4 bases for V and 8 bases for J; bases not matched to a gene: 6. For the CDR3, the DNA is TGTGCCAGCAGCCCATGGGGACAGGGGGCGGAAAAACTGTTTTTT. It codes for CASSPWGQGAEKLFF.

Only a few counts were recorded for this clone. The J gene is TRBJ2-7, the V gene TRBV5-1; 7 nucleotides line up with TRBD2. The germline gives CDR1 SGHRS, CDR2 YFSETQ. Unmatched junction bases numbered 10, after V lost 3 bases and J lost 4 bases. The CDR3 totals 15 residues. The CDR3 spells CASSSGLSAGYEQYF. The CDR3 DNA sequence: TGCGCCAGCAGCTCGGGACTATCCGCGGGGTACGAGCAGTACTTC.

The J gene is TRBJ1-4, the V gene TRBV9; D is ambiguous. This CDR3 contains 14 residues. From germline, CDR1 is SGDLS and CDR2 YYNGEE. V was clipped by 6 bases and J by 3 bases, with 12 bases between them. CDR3 sequence reads: CASTKEGSNEKLFF. In DNA, the CDR3 is TGTGCCAGCACCAAGGAGGGCTCTAATGAAAAACTGTTTTTT. Full variable domain (missing parts from reference TRBV9 and TRBJ1-4): DSGVTQTPKHLITATGQRVTLRCSPRSGDLSVYWYQQSLDQGLQFLIQYYNGEERAKGNILERFSAQQFPDLHSELNLSSLELGDSALYFCASTKEGSNEKLFFGSGTQLSVL.

This clone was seen more than once but under ten times. This chain links TRBV11-2 with TRBJ2-7; 8 bases match TRBD1. Germline V lookup: CDR1 SGHAT, CDR2 FQNNGV. This CDR3 has 16 amino acids. The ends lost 1 base at V and 4 bases at J; junction bases unmatched: 9. The CDR3 DNA reads as TGTGCCAGCAGCTTAGTACCCGGGACAGGTATATACGAGCAGTACTTC. Encoded protein: CASSLVPGTGIYEQYF.

The V call is TRBV5-6, the J call TRBJ2-5; no definite D call. Germline V gives CDR1 SGHDT, CDR2 YYEEEE. The CDR3 extends over 15 amino acids. V was clipped by 2 bases and J by 0 bases, with 11 bases between them. CDR3 amino acids: CASSFRPTNQETQYF. CDR3 nucleotides: TGTGCCAGCAGCTTTCGTCCCACTAACCAAGAGACCCAGTACTTC.

The chain is built from TRBV4-2 and TRBJ2-1, with 8 bases aligning to TRBD1. The CDR3 spans 15 residues. J lost 5 bases, V lost 5 bases, and 8 bases had no gene match. The germline CDR1 and CDR2 sequences are LGHNA and YNFKEQ. The CDR3 protein is CASSSLRDRNNEQFF. Here the CDR3 DNA reads TGTGCCAGCAGCTCCCTTAGGGACAGGAACAATGAGCAGTTCTTC.

This clone appeared a few times. This rearrangement joins TRBV2 to TRBJ2-6, with TRBD1 identical over 7 bases. Germline lookup yields CDR1 SNHLY and CDR2 FYNNEI. Trimming cost V 6 bases and J 9 bases; bases outside gene matches: 11. CDR3 length: 15 amino acids. The CDR3 DNA follows: TGTGCCAGCAGCCCAAGCCGGGACAGCCTCAACGTCCTGACTTTC. This translates into CASSPSRDSLNVLTF.

This clone has more than one count but fewer than ten. The chain recombines TRBV7-3 with TRBJ2-5; tentative D call: TRBD2 (5 bases). The CDR3 is made up of 14 amino acids. Per germline, CDR1 SGHTA and CDR2 FQGTGA. V lost 2 bases and J 1 base, leaving 8 bases between the germline ends. CDR3 in DNA: TGTGCCAGCAGCTTAGGCCTAGCCCAAGAGACCCAGTACTTC. It encodes CASSLGLAQETQYF.

This sequence joins TRBV29-1 and TRBJ1-4; D is possibly TRBD1 (5 bases). CDR3 length equals 13 residues. Looked up from germline, CDR1 is SQVTM and CDR2 is ANQGSEA. V lost 0 bases and J 7 bases, leaving 9 bases between the germline ends. The CDR3 spells CSVEDQGSEKLFF. CDR3 bases: TGCAGCGTTGAAGATCAGGGTAGTGAAAAACTGTTTTTT.

In this sample, this clone turned up a few times. The chain recombines TRBV30 with TRBJ2-3; perhaps D is TRBD1 or TRBD2 (5 bases each). Germline V gene data show CDR1 as GTSNPN and CDR2 as SVGIG (reference sequence). This CDR3 spans 10 amino acids. The germline V and J ends were trimmed by 8 bases and 6 bases, with 9 bases remaining between them. CDR3 in DNA: TGTGCCCAGGGACGGGATACGCAGTATTTT. It translates to CAQGRDTQYF.

This clone was seen many times. This chain uses TRBV14 with TRBJ1-2, with 8 positions matching TRBD1. The CDR3 spans 16 residues. Germline CDR1 is SGHDN and CDR2 is FVKESK. V shed 4 bases, J shed 6 bases, and the junction held 13 bases outside the gene matches. The CDR3: CASSPLSSGQGNGYTF. The CDR3, as DNA: TGTGCCAGCAGCCCATTATCATCAGGACAGGGAAATGGCTACACCTTC.

The chain is built from TRBV11-2 and TRBJ2-1; TRBD1 matches at 7 bases. With 5 bases clipped from V and 8 bases from J, the junction kept 3 bases outside the gene matches. The germline gives CDR1 SGHAT, CDR2 FQNNGV. This CDR3 region has 12 residues. The CDR3 sequence: CASSDDRDEQFF. CDR3 bases: TGTGCCAGCAGCGACGACAGGGATGAGCAGTTCTTC.

This clone occurred many times. The chain uses TRBV9 and TRBJ1-3; D possibly corresponds to TRBD1 (6 bases). CDR3 size: 15 residues. Germline assignment: CDR1 SGDLS and CDR2 YYNGEE. Trimming shortened V by 0 bases and J by 4 bases, and 11 bases separated the two germline ends. The CDR3 sequence is CASSVEGGFGNTIYF. CDR3 in DNA: TGTGCCAGCAGCGTAGAGGGGGGTTTCGGAAACACCATATATTTT.

The gene calls are TRBV29-1 and TRBJ1-2; D is ambiguous. Germline CDR1 reads SQVTM; CDR2 reads ANQGSEA. CDR3 size: 15 residues. Trimming cost V 0 bases and J 2 bases, with 13 bases left between them. DNA of the CDR3: TGCAGCGTTGAAGAGCCTTTCCAAGGGAACTATGGCTACACCTTC. This codes for CSVEEPFQGNYGYTF.

This clone has a handful of counts. The chain couples TRBV5-1 to TRBJ2-7; D is ambiguous. This CDR3 is built from 15 residues. Germline CDR1 is SGHRS and CDR2 is YFSETQ. Trimming removed 7 bases at V and 0 bases at J, with 17 bases between. CDR3 sequence reads: CASRSGWGSSYEQYF. CDR3 bases: TGCGCCAGCCGCTCAGGTTGGGGATCCTCCTACGAGCAGTACTTC.

In its sample, this clone was seen a few times. The V and J genes are TRBV9 and TRBJ2-3, with D tentatively TRBD1 or TRBD2 (5 bases each). From germline, CDR1 is SGDLS and CDR2 YYNGEE. This CDR3 is 14 amino acids long. Trimming stripped 3 bases from V and 4 bases from J, with 12 bases between. This CDR3 reads CASSAPSGPDTQYF. The CDR3 DNA reads as TGTGCCAGCAGCGCGCCGTCGGGGCCAGATACGCAGTATTTT.

This clone counts as medium-sized. Within the sample, other DNA sequences also encode this same CDR3. The genes are TRBV7-2 and TRBJ2-2; no definite D call. Germline V CDR1 and CDR2: SGHTA, FQGNSA. Trimming pared 6 bases from V and 3 bases from J, leaving 20 bases between. This CDR3 has 17 amino acids. The CDR3 loop reads CASRYASSLADTGELFF. CDR3 bases: TGTGCCAGCAGATACGCGTCGTCATTGGCGGACACCGGGGAGCTGTTTTTT.

This clone turned up a few times. The CDR3 region has the DNA TGCGCCAGCAGTCAATCCCCGGGGAGAGAGACCCAGTACTTC. Translation: CASSQSPGRETQYF. The chain links TRBV23-1 to TRBJ2-5, with D possibly TRBD2 on 5 matching bases. TRBV23-1 belongs to the ORF category, with a function that is uncertain. The CDR3 is made up of 14 amino acids. The V end was cut by 0 bases, the J end by 4 bases, with 9 bases between.

The rearrangement joins TRBV4-1 to TRBJ1-3; perhaps TRBD1 as D (5 bases). The CDR3 consists of 15 residues. Trimming shortened V by 3 bases and J by 4 bases, and 13 bases separated the two germline ends. The germline V gene encodes CDR1 MGHRA and CDR2 YSYEKL. In DNA, the CDR3 is TGCGCCAGCAGCCAGTTCACAGGTGCCGGAAACACCATATATTTT. Translation gives CASSQFTGAGNTIYF.